This paragraph covers one T cell receptor (beta chain) sequence. What it binds is unknown. This sample is part of a study of T-cell reconstitution after alpha-beta-depleted transplantation in children. Unique molecular identifiers were incorporated into the prepared TCRbeta library. TCRdb redid the calling of the PCR reads with MiXCR, one entry per CDR3 protein. The profile covers around 800,000 distinct CDR3 sequences, with roughly 15% appearing a single time and approximately 4.5% taken by the ten largest. V shed 5 bases and J shed 1 base, with 13 bases lying between them. Germline-derived CDR1 and CDR2 are SGHRS and YFSETQ. The CDR3 consists of 15 residues. Study-wide points: The study reportedly traced alpha-beta T cells about two months after transplant to several hundred expanded graft clones. Recipient T cells and thymic progenitors that survived gave rise to the high TCRbeta diversity observed at day 60 in some patients.

This sequence originates from a male patient under 18 who had a stem cell transplant for acute lymphoblastic leukemia, so the T cells may come from the graft donor. The chain carries TRBV5-1 and TRBJ2-1, with D possibly matching TRBD2 (6 bases). The source material was PBMCs, mostly from graft donor cells, sampled 360 days after TCRalphabeta/CD19-depleted stem cell transplant. CDR3 sequence reads: CASRSSGTSYNEQFF. As DNA, the CDR3 is TGCGCCAGCAGGTCGTCCGGGACTTCCTACAATGAGCAGTTCTTC. Full variable domain (missing parts from reference TRBV5-1 and TRBJ2-1): KAGVTQTPRYLIKTRGQQVTLSCSPISGHRSVSWYQQTPGQGLQFLFEYFSETQRNKGNFPGRFSGRQFSNSRSEMNVSTLELGDSALYLCASRSSGTSYNEQFFGPGTRLTVL.